This T cell receptor beta chain was sequenced during a study of patients and donors after allogeneic stem cell transplantation (dated by TCRdb to about 2020). This clonotype has ten or more counts. Its recognized antigen is unknown. It has no much larger one-base neighbor in the sample; base qualities were not kept. The library was made by RT-PCR. Reads for this sample came from a NextSeq 550. Clones were called with MiXCR by TCRdb after fastp trimmed the public reads at Q25, and only in-frame beta chains were retained. Rows with a matching CDR3 protein are joined into one entry that keeps the most common DNA and genes. Recorded for this sample are around 240,000 distinct CDR3 sequences; approximately 14% of them occurred a single time. The ten top clones hold around 10% of the sample. CDR1 and CDR2 were assigned from the germline V gene as SGHTA and FQGNSA. The CDR3 goes from the cysteine to the phenylalanine over 15 residues. The entry retains the CDR3 DNA only, 45 bases that are in frame from base 1. At the junction V is shortened by 1 base and J by 6 bases, with 13 bases in between.

Sequenced material: blood, either unsorted or a sorted T cell fraction (not recorded which). The chain employs TRBV7-2 and TRBJ2-1; matching of 6 bases hints at TRBD2 as the D gene. This TCR came from a human donor who was either an allogeneic HSCT recipient or a stem cell or donor lymphocyte infusion donor (not recorded which). It is not recorded whose cells these are; they may come from a transplant donor. CDR3 reads: CASSLEWGVRNEQFF. The nucleotide sequence is TGTGCCAGCAGCTTAGAGTGGGGGGTGCGCAATGAGCAGTTCTTC.